A selection of T cell receptor beta chains follows, all from one sample in a study of T cells in Graves' hyperthyroidism and ophthalmopathy. TCRdb recomputed calls from the multiplex PCR reads with MiXCR, one row per CDR3 protein. The data hold approximately 300,000 distinct CDR3 sequences, with around 16% observed a single time. Source material: blood. These receptors were collected from a young man with Graves' hyperthyroidism. CDR3s leave out the opening cysteine and the closing phenylalanine or tryptophan.

>TRBV5-1|TRBJ2-1|13
ASSGRAGVGNEQF
>TRBV13|TRBJ2-1|11
ASNSQGHNEQF
>TRBV4-1|TRBJ2-1|9
ASSQGGSLI
>TRBV5-1|TRBJ2-2|12
ASSWGPGAGELF
>TRBV19|TRBJ2-3|11
ASNRKGTDTQY
>TRBV6-2/TRBV6-3|TRBJ1-5|14
ASSPQTGGRDGPQH
>TRBV5-1|TRBJ2-1|13
ASSPQGSSYNEQF
>TRBV5-5|TRBJ1-2|11
ASSFQGDYGYT
>TRBV10-1|TRBJ2-4|11
ASSESLAGIQY
>TRBV7-3|TRBJ2-7|16
ASSPRLSDSGMGCEQY
>TRBV27|TRBJ1-5|13
ASSRTRGSNQPQH
>TRBV11-3|TRBJ2-7|13
ASSLSSSGPYEQY
>TRBV3-1|TRBJ2-4|12
ASSQETTSLVQY
>TRBV6-2/TRBV6-3|TRBJ2-1|15
ASSYHISGRADNEQF
>TRBV5-8|TRBJ1-2|11
ASSLTEGYGYT
>TRBV7-9|TRBJ1-1|12
ASSYSRLNTEAF
>TRBV20-1|TRBJ1-5|11
SATGGVNQPQH
>TRBV24-1|TRBJ2-3|12
ATSDRKVTDTQY
>TRBV20-1|TRBJ2-7|12
SADRQGASYEQY
>TRBV28|TRBJ2-6|14
ASLHAGGPGANVLT
>TRBV7-8|TRBJ2-1|14
ASSSSREYSYNEQF
>TRBV14|TRBJ1-2|17
ASSQDSRSSARSNYGYT
>TRBV2|TRBJ1-5|10
ASSQGKQPQH
>TRBV12-3/TRBV12-4|TRBJ2-2|13
ASSLRELGTGELF
>TRBV5-5|TRBJ2-4|13
ASSRVAAGENIQY
>TRBV5-1|TRBJ2-3|13
ASSFGTPTLDTQY
>TRBV27|TRBJ1-1|13
ASSLSGTVNTEAF
>TRBV3-1|TRBJ2-5|13
ASSRQAGGAETQY
>TRBV18|TRBJ2-1|12
ASAAHSGANEQF
>TRBV5-4|TRBJ2-3|16
ASSLVPPGDRSTDTQY
>TRBV5-1|TRBJ2-2|13
ASSLGQGDTGELF
>TRBV7-7|TRBJ2-3|12
ASSLGTSSDTQY
>TRBV20-1|TRBJ2-2|15
SASPSGLAGGAGELF
>TRBV7-9|TRBJ1-6|11
ASSFPDESPLH
>TRBV2|TRBJ2-3|13
ASSDGQGATDTQY
>TRBV10-3|TRBJ2-2|15
AISESSGGSHPGELF
>TRBV28|TRBJ2-1|12
ASREITGSNEQF
>TRBV6-2/TRBV6-3|TRBJ2-7|11
ASSGQGGDEQY
>TRBV24-1|TRBJ2-1|12
ATSDDDRGNEQF
>TRBV11-2|TRBJ2-1|11
ASSLAGTYEQF
>TRBV6-1|TRBJ2-5|12
ASSMVGSQETQY
>TRBV5-8|TRBJ1-2|10
ASSLAKSGYT
>TRBV7-2|TRBJ2-1|11
ASSEGGYNEQF
>TRBV6-2/TRBV6-3|TRBJ1-1|13
ASSYTQDSNTEAF
>TRBV10-3|TRBJ1-5|13
AISESKTGYQPQH
>TRBV10-3|TRBJ2-1|13
AISIAGGRAPEQF
>TRBV12-5|TRBJ1-1|15
ASGQDRGPSMNTEAF
>TRBV6-1|TRBJ1-5|14
ASSEYGGGGNQPQH
>TRBV11-1|TRBJ2-7|12
ASSLRGRAYEQY
>TRBV7-8|TRBJ2-7|13
ASSPRLAPSYEQY
>TRBV6-2/TRBV6-3|TRBJ2-5|14
ASHERGDILQETQY
>TRBV2|TRBJ2-1|13
ASRELEAEGHEQF
>TRBV20-1|TRBJ2-3|12
SAKRDRSTDTQY
>TRBV28|TRBJ1-1|12
ASSYDRGRTEAF
>TRBV7-9|TRBJ2-5|13
ASSRYRDVQETQY
>TRBV29-1|TRBJ2-3|16
SVEDRASGSGSTDTQY
>TRBV11-2|TRBJ1-6|14
ASSWGPRGPYSPLH
>TRBV5-5|TRBJ2-2|10
ASSLAGGELF